This record covers a single T cell receptor beta chain. Its antigen is undetermined. In the library, individual cDNA molecules carried attached unique molecular identifiers. TCRdb re-called the 5' RACE reads with MiXCR, one entry per CDR3 protein. The sample holds 35,000 to 45,000 distinct CDR3 sequences; around 6.3% are singletons and the top ten take around 21%. This CDR3 contains 13 residues. Germline loops: CDR1 SGHKS, CDR2 YYEKEE (reference sequence). Trimming removed 1 base from V and 4 bases from J; junction bases left unmatched: 2. This record belongs to a study of early T cells in non-severe SARS-CoV-2 infection. Overall study context: The authors sequenced bulk RNA from unsorted whole blood, leaving chains unpaired. Study results and limitations: Using VDJdb, the matching emphasized anti-spike CD8 responses while missing private and CD4 specificities.

Sequenced here: whole blood, sampled at baseline. The gene calls are TRBV5-5 and TRBJ2-7; 7 nucleotides align to TRBD1. The receptor was isolated from an adult who was a healthcare worker with PCR-confirmed SARS-CoV-2 infection or an uninfected control (not recorded which). In DNA form, the CDR3 reads TGTGCCAGCAGCTTGTTCAGGGGGTACGAGCAGTACTTC. Translation: CASSLFRGYEQYF.